This T cell receptor beta chain was retrieved from a study of blood T cell repertoires in COVID-19. At the level of the study: Acute and convalescent COVID-19 specimens originated in the United States, Italy and Spain. T cells, B-cell-depleted T cells, or PBMCs provided the cDNA or gDNA that served as material.

This CDR3 contains 12 residues. Germline CDR1 and CDR2: LNHDA and SQIVND (reference sequence). J lost 13 bases, V lost 6 bases, and 5 bases had no gene match. Under the authors' procedure: Amplification of reference gene primers provided the estimated nucleated cell counts. Libraries were prepared by immunoSEQ multiplex PCR; TCRdb keeps only in-frame clonotypes and omits some of them. D and trimming were read from the DNA, whereas the V and J calls and clone size are those reported in that table. The sample carries some 80,000 clones, about three quarters recorded once. The TCR sequence derives from a human donor in a cohort sampled during active COVID-19. The rearrangement joins TRBV19 to TRBJ1-4; 10 bases are a match to TRBD1. Sequenced input: peripheral blood. CDR3: CASRYDRGRLFF. CDR3 bases: TGTGCCAGTAGATACGACAGGGGGCGACTGTTTTTT.